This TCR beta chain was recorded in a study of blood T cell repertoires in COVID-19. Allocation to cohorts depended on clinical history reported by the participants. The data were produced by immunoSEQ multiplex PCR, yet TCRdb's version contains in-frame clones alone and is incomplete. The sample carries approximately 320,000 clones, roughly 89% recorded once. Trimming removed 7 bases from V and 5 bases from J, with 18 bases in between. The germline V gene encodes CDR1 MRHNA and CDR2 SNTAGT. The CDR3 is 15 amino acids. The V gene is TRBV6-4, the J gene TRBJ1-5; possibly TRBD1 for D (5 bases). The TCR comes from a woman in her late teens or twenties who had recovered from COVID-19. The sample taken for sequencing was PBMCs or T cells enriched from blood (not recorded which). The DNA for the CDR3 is TGTGCCAGCACCGACCCAGGGCAGGGCGATCAGCCCCAGCATTTT. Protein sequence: CASTDPGQGDQPQHF.